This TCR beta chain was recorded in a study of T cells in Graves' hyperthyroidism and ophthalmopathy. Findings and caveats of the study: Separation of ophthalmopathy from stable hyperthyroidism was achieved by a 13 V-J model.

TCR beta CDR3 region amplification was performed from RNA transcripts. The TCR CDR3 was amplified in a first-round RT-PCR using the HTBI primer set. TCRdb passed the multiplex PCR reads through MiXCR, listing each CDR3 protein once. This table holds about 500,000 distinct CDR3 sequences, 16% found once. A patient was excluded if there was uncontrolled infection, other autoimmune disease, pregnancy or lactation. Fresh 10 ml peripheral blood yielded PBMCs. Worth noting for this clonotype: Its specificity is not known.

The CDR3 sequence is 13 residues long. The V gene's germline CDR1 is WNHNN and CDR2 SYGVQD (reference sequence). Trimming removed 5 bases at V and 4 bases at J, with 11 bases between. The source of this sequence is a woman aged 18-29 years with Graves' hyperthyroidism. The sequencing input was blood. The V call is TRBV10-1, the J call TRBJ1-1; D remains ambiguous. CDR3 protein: CASSMLVGTEAFF. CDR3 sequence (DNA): TGCGCCAGCAGTATGTTGGTGGGCACTGAAGCTTTCTTT.